This is a list of T cell receptor beta chains from one sample in a study of control samples from healthy donors and cancer patients. The table came from immunoSEQ multiplex PCR; TCRdb's copy has only in-frame clones and leaves some out. The data show about 130,000 clones, with roughly 87% seen just once and around 1.7% held by the top ten. Sequencing was carried out using blood. Receptors were obtained from a man aged 18 to 29 in good health. Both conserved end residues are part of each CDR3. D genes are given only for firm matches. Only part of the rows carry a size: once, few, many, or a class if the clone is expanded.

D gene	V gene	J gene	clone size	CDR3 DNA	CDR3 protein
TRBD1	TRBV5-1	TRBJ2-2	once	TGCGCCAGCAGCCTGAACACAGGGGCCGGGGAGCTGTTTTTT	CASSLNTGAGELFF
NA	TRBV12-3/TRBV12-4	TRBJ1-2	NA	TGTGCCAGCAGTTTACTCCCCTATGGCTACACCTTC	CASSLLPYGYTF
NA	TRBV19	TRBJ1-2	once	TGTGCCAGTACCCTCCACGGTACGGCCAGGAACTATGGCTACACCTTC	CASTLHGTARNYGYTF
NA	TRBV7-9	TRBJ1-1	NA	TGTGCCAGCAGCTTAGCTGAGGGACTCAGGAACACTGAAGCTTTCTTT	CASSLAEGLRNTEAFF
NA	TRBV5-4	TRBJ1-2	NA	TGTGCCAGCAGCTTGGATGTGGTAGGGCTATATGGCTACACCTTC	CASSLDVVGLYGYTF
NA	TRBV30	TRBJ1-1	once	TGTGCCTGGAGAGATCGGACGGCCCAAGCTTTCTTT	CAWRDRTAQAFF
TRBD1	TRBV30	TRBJ1-5	NA	TGTGCCTGGAGCACGACAGGGCTCGGCAATCAGCCCCAGCATTTT	CAWSTTGLGNQPQHF
TRBD1	TRBV7-9	TRBJ1-2	once	TGTGCCAGCACCTCCACTTTGCCCCTCGGGGACAGCATCTTCTATGGCTACACCTTC	CASTSTLPLGDSIFYGYTF
TRBD2	TRBV28	TRBJ2-2	NA	TGTGCCAGCAGTTTACGACTCGGGGGGGCAGGGATCACCGGGGAGCTGTTTTTT	CASSLRLGGAGITGELFF
NA	TRBV13	TRBJ2-2	NA	TGTGCCAGCGCCAAGGGGGACTCACCCGGGGAGCTGTTTTTT	CASAKGDSPGELFF
NA	TRBV9	TRBJ1-6	few	TGTGCCAGCAGCGCCTCAGCCGGGGGCTATAATTCACCCCTCCACTTT	CASSASAGGYNSPLHF
NA	TRBV27	TRBJ1-6	NA	TGTGCCAGCAGTTTAGAATTCGATTCACCCCTCCACTTT	CASSLEFDSPLHF
NA	TRBV5-6	TRBJ1-5	NA	TGTGCCAGCAGCTTGTATTTGGGGGAGTCAAATCAGCCCCAGCATTTT	CASSLYLGESNQPQHF
NA	TRBV5-1	TRBJ1-1	NA	TGCGCCAGCAGCTTACAGGTCAGGAACACGAACACTGAAGCTTTCTTT	CASSLQVRNTNTEAFF
NA	TRBV12-2	TRBJ2-7	once	TGTGCAAGTCGCCAATTGACTAGTTCCTACGAGCAGTACTTC	CASRQLTSSYEQYF
NA	TRBV3-1/TRBV3-2	TRBJ1-3	NA	TGTGCCAGCAGCCGATCCCCGACAGGACTCGCCCGAGCCGCCCTCTCTGGAAACACCATATATTTT	CASSRSPTGLARAALSGNTIYF
NA	TRBV6-5	TRBJ1-1	NA	TGTGCCAGCAGGGGTTCGTTGGGCACTGAAGCTTTCTTT	CASRGSLGTEAFF
TRBD2	TRBV2	TRBJ2-1	NA	TGTGCCAGCAGTCCGATGGGGACTAGCGGGAGTCCCTATGAGCAGTTCTTC	CASSPMGTSGSPYEQFF
TRBD2	TRBV7-8	TRBJ2-1	NA	TGTGCCAGCAGCCCCACTGAACTAGCGGGAGCTGGTGAGCAGTTCTTC	CASSPTELAGAGEQFF
NA	TRBV9	TRBJ1-3	NA	TGTGCCAGCAGCGCGGAGGGGCGAAACACCATATATTTT	CASSAEGRNTIYF
TRBD1	TRBV5-1	TRBJ2-3	NA	TGCGCCAGCAGCCCCGAGACAGGGGGCGCAGATACGCAGTATTTT	CASSPETGGADTQYF
NA	TRBV5-8	TRBJ1-5	once	TGTGCCAGCACCACTTCCGGGCCCCAGCATTTT	CASTTSGPQHF
NA	TRBV5-1	TRBJ2-7	once	TGCGCCAGCAGCCGAGACGGAGACCGCTCCTACGAGCAGTACTTC	CASSRDGDRSYEQYF
TRBD1	TRBV7-3	TRBJ2-2	NA	TGTGCCAGCAGCTTGACAGGGGGATTAACCTACACCGGGGAGCTGTTTTTT	CASSLTGGLTYTGELFF
NA	TRBV25-1	TRBJ1-1	few	TGTGCCAGCAGTGAATTGGGCACTGAAGCTTTCTTT	CASSELGTEAFF
TRBD1	TRBV5-1	TRBJ1-2	NA	TGCGCCAGCAGCTTGGAAACAGGGGGCGCAGGAAGGATTAGGACCTTC	CASSLETGGAGRIRTF
TRBD1	TRBV28	TRBJ2-7	NA	TGTGCCAGCAGTTTATGGACAGGGGGCTACGAGCAGTACTTC	CASSLWTGGYEQYF
NA	TRBV29-1	TRBJ2-6	NA	TGCAGCTGTTACTCTGGGGCCAACGTCCTGACTTTC	CSCYSGANVLTF
NA	TRBV2	TRBJ2-7	NA	TGTGCCAGCAGTGAAGGACTGCTACCTTTCGAGCAGTACTTC	CASSEGLLPFEQYF
TRBD2	TRBV7-9	TRBJ2-5	few	TGTGCCAGCAACTCGGGACTAGCGGGAGTAGGGGAGACCCAGTACTTC	CASNSGLAGVGETQYF
TRBD2	TRBV3-1/TRBV3-2	TRBJ2-7	NA	TGTGCCAGCAGCCCCACCGAAAGGGGAGGGCAAGGCTCCTACGAGCAGTACTTC	CASSPTERGGQGSYEQYF